The 6 T cell receptor beta chains reported below all come from one sample, sequenced in a study of blood T cell repertoires in COVID-19. Some clones are missing from TCRdb's copy, which holds only in-frame ones; the method was immunoSEQ multiplex PCR. The top ten hold more than 0.95% of the sample, which has fewer than 500,000 clones, over 75% seen once. The sample taken for sequencing was PBMCs or T cells enriched from blood (not recorded which). The receptors here all came from a man aged 25-40 years who had recovered from COVID-19.

J is TRBJ1-4 and V is TRBV5-1, with 7 bases aligning to TRBD1. The trim removed 6 bases at V and 8 bases at J, leaving 10 bases unmatched. Per germline, CDR1 SGHRS and CDR2 YFSETQ. This CDR3 is 14 amino acids long. CDR3 residues: CASNEAGGREKLFF. CDR3 bases: TGCGCCAGCAACGAAGCAGGGGGAAGGGAAAAACTGTTTTTT.

The V call is TRBV19, the J call TRBJ2-7, with 10 bases matching TRBD1. The CDR3 has 15 residues. With V trimmed by 3 bases and J by 4 bases, 6 bases remained unmatched. Germline CDR1 LNHDA, CDR2 SQIVND (reference sequence). The CDR3, as DNA: TGTGCCAGTAGTATCTCCGGGACAGGGGATTACGAGCAGTACTTC. It codes for CASSISGTGDYEQYF.

This chain joins TRBV16 and TRBJ2-7; perhaps TRBD1 as D (5 bases). Between the trimmed V and J ends, which lost 4 bases and 6 bases, there was a span of 16 bases. The CDR3 has 14 residues. Germline loops: CDR1 KGHSY, CDR2 FQNENV. The CDR3 loop reads CASSPSRGGGEQYF. In DNA form, the CDR3 reads TGTGCCAGCAGCCCGAGTAGGGGTGGCGGCGAGCAGTACTTC.

This clone was observed once. The chain carries TRBV7-9 and TRBJ2-1, with TRBD1 matching 7 bases. V shed 4 bases, J shed 4 bases, and the junction held 1 base outside the gene matches. The CDR3 runs to 13 residues. Looked up from germline, CDR1 is SEHNR and CDR2 is FQNEAQ (reference sequence). This CDR3 reads CASSYRGYNEQFF. CDR3 DNA: TGTGCCAGCAGCTACAGGGGATACAATGAGCAGTTCTTC.

V usage is TRBV3-1 (or the pseudogene TRBV3-2) and J usage is TRBJ1-2, with no clear D. Trimming shortened V by 1 base and J by 7 bases, and 7 bases separated the two germline ends. This CDR3 comprises 12 residues. Germline V gene sequence: CDR1 LGHDT, CDR2 YNNKEL (reference sequence). The CDR3 spells CASSQGVVGYTF. CDR3 nucleotide sequence: TGTGCCAGCAGCCAAGGAGTGGTTGGCTACACCTTC.

The chain couples TRBV18 to TRBJ2-7, with 8 positions matching TRBD1. Germline trimming cut 6 bases from V and 6 bases from J; bases unmatched to any gene: 4. CDR1 KGHSH and CDR2 LQKENI come from the germline V gene. The CDR3 extends over 12 amino acids. CDR3 protein: CASSQQGVEQYF. Written as DNA, the CDR3 is TGTGCCAGCTCTCAACAGGGGGTCGAGCAGTACTTC.